These 10 T cell receptor beta chains were sequenced from one sample in a study of T cells in Graves' hyperthyroidism and ophthalmopathy. Amplified regions were TCR beta CDR3 sequences from RNA transcripts. A first-round RT-PCR of the TCR CDR3 used the HTBI primer set. TCRdb reprocessed the multiplex PCR reads with MiXCR, giving one entry per CDR3 protein. The sample has about 580,000 distinct CDR3 sequences; around 45% are singletons. Sequencing used peripheral blood or thyroid tissue (not recorded which). These receptors all come from a woman aged 18-30 years with Graves' hyperthyroidism.

To note about this clonotype: This may be a read error, as it is one base from a much larger clone. The chain carries TRBV5-6 and TRBJ2-2, with TRBD2 matching over 10 bases. Germline V gene lookup returns CDR1 SGHDT and CDR2 YYEEEE. The CDR3 length is 16 residues. CDR3 in amino acids: CASSIGLAEPPGELVF. The CDR3 bases are TGTGCCAGCAGCATCGGACTAGCGGAACCACCCGGGGAGCTGGTTTTT.

The gene calls are TRBV12-3 or TRBV12-4 and TRBJ1-2, with D tentatively TRBD1 (6 bases). This CDR3 region has 15 residues. Trimming removed 7 bases from V and 3 bases from J, with 18 bases in between. The DNA of the CDR3 is TGTGCCAGCACCTTACAGGGAGAAAACTACTATGGCTACACCTTC. This gives the protein CASTLQGENYYGYTF.

V usage is TRBV7-9 and J usage is TRBJ1-3; 10 nucleotides align to TRBD1. The CDR3 has 17 residues. V dropped 3 bases and J dropped 8; count of bases not matched to a gene: 13. Germline loops: CDR1 SEHNR, CDR2 FQNEAQ (reference sequence). The CDR3 protein is CASSFELDRGHEDTIYF. The CDR3 region has the DNA TGTGCCAGCAGCTTTGAGCTCGACAGGGGGCATGAAGACACCATATATTTT.

The V gene is TRBV6-5, the J gene TRBJ2-7; 8 nucleotides agree with TRBD2. Per germline, CDR1 MNHEY and CDR2 SVGAGI. The V gene end was trimmed by 5 bases and the J gene end by 0 bases; junction bases not matched to a gene: 9. The CDR3 covers 16 residues. Here the CDR3 DNA reads TGTGCCAGCAGTCCGTTGGCGGGAGGTTTCTCCTACGAGCAGTACTTC. Translating gives CASSPLAGGFSYEQYF.

As regards this clonotype: At one end, the junction sequence differs from germline, possibly due to a read error. The chain uses TRBV12-3 or TRBV12-4 and TRBJ2-7, with 13 bases identical to TRBD2. This CDR3 has 16 amino acids. CDR3 bases: TGTACCAGCAGTTCCCAAACGACTAGCGGGAGGCTCGAGCAGTACTTC. This encodes CTSSSQTTSGRLEQYF.

This clonotype was detected once. The conserved phenylalanine or tryptophan is not found at the CDR3 terminus, so this likely reflects a read error. Because the CDR3's place on the DNA is in doubt, the DNA is left out and the CDR3 is given as listed by TCRdb. This chain's CDR3 is CASSERKTSV. This chain uses TRBV10-2 with TRBJ1-4. The CDR3 extends over 10 residues, inclusive of both ends. CDR1 and CDR2 from the germline V gene are WSHSY and SAAADI.

This clonotype has ten or more counts. In DNA, the CDR3 is TGTGCCAGCAGCATGACGGAATACGAGCAGTACTTC. It codes for CASSMTEYEQYF. This chain uses TRBV7-6 with TRBJ2-7; no definite D call. The V end lost 5 bases, the J end lost 4 bases, and 9 bases lay between the germline ends. CDR1 and CDR2 from the germline V gene are SGHVS and FNYEAQ. The CDR3 is 12 amino acids.

The chain joins TRBV19 to TRBJ1-5; D is unclear. CDR1 LNHDA and CDR2 SQIVND come from the germline V gene (reference sequence). This CDR3 region has 14 residues. The V gene lost 4 bases and the J gene lost 7 bases, with 14 bases spanning the gap. DNA of the CDR3: TGTGCCAGTAGTAAAGAGGGAGGGAAGCAGCCCCAGCATTTT. This gives the protein CASSKEGGKQPQHF.

The rearrangement uses TRBV15 and TRBJ2-1; TRBD2 matches at 9 bases. The ends lost 4 bases at V and 5 bases at J; junction bases unmatched: 6. Germline CDR1 and CDR2: LNHNV and YYDKDF (reference sequence). This CDR3 region has 15 residues. CDR3 DNA: TGTGCCACCAGCACCGGGAGGACTAGCGACAATGAGCAGTTCTTC. This gives the protein CATSTGRTSDNEQFF. Looking up the rest from reference TRBV15 and TRBJ2-1 gives the full variable domain: DAMVIQNPRYQVTQFGKPVTLSCSQTLNHNVMYWYQQKSSQAPKLLFHYYDKDFNNEADTPDNFQSRRPNTSFCFLDIRSPGLGDTAMYLCATSTGRTSDNEQFFGPGTRLTVL.

The rearrangement links TRBV7-9 to TRBJ1-5; no firm D call. The germline V and J ends were trimmed by 5 bases and 7 bases, with 9 bases remaining between them. Looked up from germline, CDR1 is SEHNR and CDR2 is FQNEAQ (reference sequence). This CDR3 region has 12 residues. The DNA of the CDR3 is TGTGCCAGCAGCACAAGAGGCCAGCCCCAGCATTTT. This encodes CASSTRGQPQHF.